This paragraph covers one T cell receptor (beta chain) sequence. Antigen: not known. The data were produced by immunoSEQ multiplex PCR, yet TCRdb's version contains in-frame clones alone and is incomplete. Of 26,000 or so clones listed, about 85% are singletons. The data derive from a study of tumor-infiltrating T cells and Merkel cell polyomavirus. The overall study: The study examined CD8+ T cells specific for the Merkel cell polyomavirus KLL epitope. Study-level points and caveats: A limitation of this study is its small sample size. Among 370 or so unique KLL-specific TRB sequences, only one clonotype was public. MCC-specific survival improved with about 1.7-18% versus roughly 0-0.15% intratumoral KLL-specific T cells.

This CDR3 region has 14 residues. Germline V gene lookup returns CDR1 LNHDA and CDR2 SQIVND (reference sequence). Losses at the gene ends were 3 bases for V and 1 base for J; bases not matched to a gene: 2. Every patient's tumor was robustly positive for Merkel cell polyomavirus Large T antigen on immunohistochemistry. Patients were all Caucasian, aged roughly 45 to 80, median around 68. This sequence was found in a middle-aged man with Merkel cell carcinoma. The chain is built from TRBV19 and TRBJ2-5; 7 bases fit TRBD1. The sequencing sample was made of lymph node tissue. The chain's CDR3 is CASSIRTGQETQYF. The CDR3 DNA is TGTGCCAGTAGTATTCGGACAGGCCAAGAGACCCAGTACTTC.